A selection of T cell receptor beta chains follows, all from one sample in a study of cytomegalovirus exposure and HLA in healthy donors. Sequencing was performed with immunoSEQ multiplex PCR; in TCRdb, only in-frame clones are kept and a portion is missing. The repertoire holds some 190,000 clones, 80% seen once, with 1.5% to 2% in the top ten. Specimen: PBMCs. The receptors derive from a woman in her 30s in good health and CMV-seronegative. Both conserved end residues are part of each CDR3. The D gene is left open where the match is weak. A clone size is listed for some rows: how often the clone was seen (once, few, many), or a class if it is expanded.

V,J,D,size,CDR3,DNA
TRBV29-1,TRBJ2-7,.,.,CSVVRQDEQYF,TGCAGCGTTGTCAGGCAGGACGAGCAGTACTTC
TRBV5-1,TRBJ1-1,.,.,CASSLVGRVGTEAFF,TGCGCCAGCAGCTTGGTTGGCAGGGTGGGCACTGAAGCTTTCTTT
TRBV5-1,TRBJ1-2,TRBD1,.,CASSSDPTGYGYTF,TGCGCCAGCAGCTCCGACCCGACAGGGTACGGCTACACCTTC
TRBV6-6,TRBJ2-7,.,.,CASRQQGRGHLFPYF,TGTGCCAGCAGGCAACAAGGGCGGGGGCACCTCTTTCCGTACTTC
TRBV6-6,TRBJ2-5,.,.,CASSYSMTLQETQYF,TGTGCCAGCAGTTACTCGATGACTCTACAAGAGACCCAGTACTTC
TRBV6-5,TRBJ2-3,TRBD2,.,CASSYWRGGLRDTQYF,TGTGCCAGCAGTTACTGGCGGGGGGGCCTTAGGGATACGCAGTATTTT
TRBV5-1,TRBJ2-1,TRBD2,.,CASSFAGLAGVYNEQFF,TGCGCCAGCAGCTTCGCGGGACTAGCGGGGGTTTACAATGAGCAGTTCTTC
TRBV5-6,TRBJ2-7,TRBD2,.,CASSLMTGGTHEQYF,TGTGCCAGCAGCTTGATGACGGGGGGGACCCACGAGCAGTACTTC
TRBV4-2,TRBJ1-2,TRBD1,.,CASSQDDQGALGYTF,TGTGCCAGCAGCCAGGACGATCAGGGGGCATTAGGCTACACCTTC
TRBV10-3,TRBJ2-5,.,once,CAHGRELETQYF,TGTGCTCATGGAAGGGAGCTAGAGACCCAGTACTTC
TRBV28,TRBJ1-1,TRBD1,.,CASSPLGTGDNTEAFF,TGTGCCAGCAGTCCGCTCGGGACAGGGGACAACACTGAAGCTTTCTTT
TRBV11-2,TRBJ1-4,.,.,CASTPNWGEEKLFF,TGTGCCAGCACCCCGAATTGGGGGGAAGAAAAACTGTTTTTT
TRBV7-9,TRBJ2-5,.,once,CASSLGQETQYF,TGTGCCAGCAGCCTAGGACAGGAGACCCAGTACTTC
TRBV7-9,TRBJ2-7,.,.,CASSLSSYEQYF,TGTGCCAGCAGCCTAAGCTCCTACGAGCAGTACTTC
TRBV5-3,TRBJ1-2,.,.,CARSLSGYYHGYTF,TGTGCCAGAAGCTTGTCAGGGTACTATCATGGCTACACCTTC
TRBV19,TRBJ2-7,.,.,CASSSVPGKMSEQYF,TGTGCCAGTAGTTCGGTGCCAGGGAAGATGAGCGAGCAGTACTTC
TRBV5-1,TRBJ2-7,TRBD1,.,CASSLAVGTGSYEQYF,TGCGCCAGCAGCTTGGCCGTTGGGACAGGGTCCTACGAGCAGTACTTC
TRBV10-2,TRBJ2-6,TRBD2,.,CASSDSTSGGISGANVLTF,TGCGCCAGCAGTGACAGTACTAGCGGGGGCATCTCTGGGGCCAACGTCCTGACTTTC
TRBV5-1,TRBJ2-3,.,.,CASSLNPGSTDTQYF,TGCGCCAGCAGCTTGAATCCGGGGAGCACAGATACGCAGTATTTT
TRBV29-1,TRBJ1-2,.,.,CSVDRGARYSNYGYTF,TGCAGCGTTGATAGGGGTGCCCGCTATTCTAACTATGGCTACACCTTC
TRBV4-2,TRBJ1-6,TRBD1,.,CASSHPGGANSPLHF,TGTGCCAGCAGCCACCCAGGGGGAGCTAATTCACCCCTCCACTTT
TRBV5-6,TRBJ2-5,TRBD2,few,CASSLVAGEVETQYF,TGTGCCAGCAGCTTAGTAGCGGGGGAGGTGGAGACCCAGTACTTC
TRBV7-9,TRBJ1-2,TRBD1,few,CASSLIPDRGEDGYTF,TGTGCCAGCAGCTTAATCCCGGACAGGGGGGAGGATGGCTACACCTTC
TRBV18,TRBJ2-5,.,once,CASSPRQQETQYF,TGTGCCAGCTCACCTAGACAGCAAGAGACCCAGTACTTC
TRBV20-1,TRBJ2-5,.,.,CSVEGQETQYF,TGCAGTGTAGAGGGCCAAGAGACCCAGTACTTC
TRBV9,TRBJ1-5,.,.,CASSRGSNQPQHF,TGTGCCAGCAGCCGCGGGAGCAATCAGCCCCAGCATTTT
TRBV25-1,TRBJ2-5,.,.,CASTDPKSTKRGKTQYF,TGTGCCAGCACTGACCCCAAGTCCACGAAGAGGGGGAAGACCCAGTACTTC
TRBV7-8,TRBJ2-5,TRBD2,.,CASSPLAGEETQYF,TGTGCCAGCTCACCTCTAGCGGGGGAAGAGACCCAGTACTTC
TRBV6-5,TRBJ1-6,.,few,CASSYSIRERNSPLHF,TGTGCCAGCAGTTACTCGATAAGGGAGCGTAATTCACCCCTCCACTTT
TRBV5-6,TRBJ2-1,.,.,CASSLRAGGYGEQFF,TGTGCCAGCAGCTTGCGTGCAGGGGGGTACGGTGAGCAGTTCTTC
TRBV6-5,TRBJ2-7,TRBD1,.,CASSQGGQGLYEQYF,TGTGCCAGCAGTCAGGGAGGACAGGGACTGTACGAGCAGTACTTC
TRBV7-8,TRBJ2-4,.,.,CASSLSRSGKTKNIQYF,TGTGCCAGCAGCTTAAGTCGTTCGGGGAAGACCAAAAACATTCAGTACTTC
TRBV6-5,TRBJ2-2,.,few,CASSYGPNTGELFF,TGTGCCAGCAGTTACGGGCCAAACACCGGGGAGCTGTTTTTT
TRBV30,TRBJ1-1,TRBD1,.,CAWTNDRGAEAFF,TGTGCCTGGACTAACGACAGGGGCGCTGAAGCTTTCTTT
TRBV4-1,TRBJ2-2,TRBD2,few,CASSQAGRGGPGELFF,TGCGCCAGCAGCCAAGCGGGGCGGGGGGGCCCTGGGGAGCTGTTTTTT
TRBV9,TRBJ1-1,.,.,CASSSTGLGNTEAFF,TGTGCCAGCAGCTCCACGGGGTTAGGGAACACTGAAGCTTTCTTT
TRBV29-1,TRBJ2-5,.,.,CSVEGGSFPNQETQYF,TGCAGCGTTGAAGGAGGGAGCTTCCCCAACCAAGAGACCCAGTACTTC
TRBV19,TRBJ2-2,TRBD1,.,CASSNRDRETGELFF,TGTGCCAGTAGTAACCGGGACAGGGAGACCGGGGAGCTGTTTTTT
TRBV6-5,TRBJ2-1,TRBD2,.,CASSYSGVAGGHEQFF,TGTGCCAGCAGTTACTCGGGGGTAGCGGGGGGGCATGAGCAGTTCTTC
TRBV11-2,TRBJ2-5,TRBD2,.,CASSLAGLEETQYF,TGTGCCAGCAGCTTAGCCGGACTAGAAGAGACCCAGTACTTC
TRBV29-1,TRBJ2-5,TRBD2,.,CSAAGGGKVQETQYF,TGCAGCGCCGCTGGGGGGGGGAAGGTCCAAGAGACCCAGTACTTC
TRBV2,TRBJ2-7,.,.,CASSGRVSYEQYF,TGTGCCAGCAGTGGCAGGGTCTCCTACGAGCAGTACTTC
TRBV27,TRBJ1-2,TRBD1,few,CASSETGSYGYTF,TGTGCCAGCAGCGAGACAGGGTCCTATGGCTACACCTTC
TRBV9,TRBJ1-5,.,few,CASGGPNQPQHF,TGTGCCAGCGGAGGGCCCAATCAGCCCCAGCATTTT
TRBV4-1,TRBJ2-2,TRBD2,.,CASSPGLAGTRFGTGELFF,TGCGCCAGCAGCCCGGGACTAGCGGGCACCAGGTTTGGCACCGGGGAGCTGTTTTTT
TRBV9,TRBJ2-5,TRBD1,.,CASSAYGTDEETQYF,TGTGCCAGCAGCGCTTACGGGACAGATGAAGAGACCCAGTACTTC
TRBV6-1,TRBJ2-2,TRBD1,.,CASSSVGQGTGELFF,TGTGCCAGCAGTAGTGTGGGACAGGGGACCGGGGAGCTGTTTTTT
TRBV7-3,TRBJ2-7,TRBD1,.,CASSPGGTGLYEQYF,TGTGCCAGCAGCCCTGGGGGGACAGGGCTCTACGAGCAGTACTTC
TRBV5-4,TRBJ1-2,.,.,CASSLFQRGGDYGYTF,TGTGCCAGCAGCTTGTTTCAGCGGGGAGGCGACTATGGCTACACCTTC
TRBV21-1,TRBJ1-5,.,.,CASSKGQGNQPQHF,TGTGCCAGCAGCAAAGGTCAGGGGAATCAGCCCCAGCATTTT